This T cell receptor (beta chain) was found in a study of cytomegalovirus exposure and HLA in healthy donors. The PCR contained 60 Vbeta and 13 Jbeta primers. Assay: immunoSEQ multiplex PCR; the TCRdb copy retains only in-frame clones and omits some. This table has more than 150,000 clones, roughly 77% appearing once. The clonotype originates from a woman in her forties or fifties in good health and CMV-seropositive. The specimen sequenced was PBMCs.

The CDR3 coding sequence is TGTGCCAGCAGCTGGGGACTAGCGGGGGATACGCAGTATTTT. Protein: CASSWGLAGDTQYF. The J gene is TRBJ2-3, the V gene TRBV7-3; the match to TRBD2 covers 13 bases. Germline CDR1 and CDR2: SGHTA and FQGTGA. This CDR3 is built from 14 residues. V shed 4 bases, J shed 6 bases, and the junction held 1 base outside the gene matches. Filled out from reference TRBV7-3 and TRBJ2-3, the complete variable domain reads GAGVSQTPSNKVTEKGKYVELRCDPISGHTALYWYRQSLGQGPEFLIYFQGTGAADDSGLPNDRFFAVRPEGSVSTLKIQRTERGDSAVYLCASSWGLAGDTQYFGPGTRLTVL.